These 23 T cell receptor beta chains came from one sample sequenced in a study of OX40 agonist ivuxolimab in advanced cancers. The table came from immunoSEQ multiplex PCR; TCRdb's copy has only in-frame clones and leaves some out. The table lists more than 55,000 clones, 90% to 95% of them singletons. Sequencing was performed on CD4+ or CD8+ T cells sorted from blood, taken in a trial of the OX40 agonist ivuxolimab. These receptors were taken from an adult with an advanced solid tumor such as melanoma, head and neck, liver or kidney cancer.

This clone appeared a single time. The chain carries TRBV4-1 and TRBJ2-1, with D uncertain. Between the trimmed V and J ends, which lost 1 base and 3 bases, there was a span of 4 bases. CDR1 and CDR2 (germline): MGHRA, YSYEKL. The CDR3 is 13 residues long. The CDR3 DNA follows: TGCGCCAGCAGCCAAGTGTTCTACAATGAGCAGTTCTTC. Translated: CASSQVFYNEQFF.

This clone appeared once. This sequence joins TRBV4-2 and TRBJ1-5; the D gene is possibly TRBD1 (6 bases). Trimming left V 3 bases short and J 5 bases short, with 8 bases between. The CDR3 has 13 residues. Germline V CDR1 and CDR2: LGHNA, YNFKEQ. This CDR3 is CASSQGADQPQHF. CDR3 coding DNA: TGTGCCAGCAGCCAGGGGGCGGATCAGCCCCAGCATTTT.

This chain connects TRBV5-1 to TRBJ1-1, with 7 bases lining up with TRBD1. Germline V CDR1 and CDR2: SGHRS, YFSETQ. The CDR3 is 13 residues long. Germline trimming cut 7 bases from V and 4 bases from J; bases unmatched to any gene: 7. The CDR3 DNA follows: TGCGCCAGCGCCCCGGAGGGGGCCACTGAAGCTTTCTTT. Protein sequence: CASAPEGATEAFF.

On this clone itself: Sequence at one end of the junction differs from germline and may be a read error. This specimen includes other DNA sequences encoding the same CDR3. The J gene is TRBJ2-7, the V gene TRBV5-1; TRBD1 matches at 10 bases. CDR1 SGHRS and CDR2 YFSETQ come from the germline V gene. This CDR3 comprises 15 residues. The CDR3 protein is CASSLFGTGEYEQYF. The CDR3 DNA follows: TGCGCTAGCAGCTTGTTTGGGACAGGGGAATACGAGCAGTACTTC.

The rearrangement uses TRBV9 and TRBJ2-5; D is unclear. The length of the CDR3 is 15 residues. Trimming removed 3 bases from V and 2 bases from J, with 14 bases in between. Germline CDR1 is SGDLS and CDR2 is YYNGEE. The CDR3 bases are TGTGCCAGCAGCGGAAGCGACTTTAATCAAGAGACCCAGTACTTC. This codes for CASSGSDFNQETQYF.

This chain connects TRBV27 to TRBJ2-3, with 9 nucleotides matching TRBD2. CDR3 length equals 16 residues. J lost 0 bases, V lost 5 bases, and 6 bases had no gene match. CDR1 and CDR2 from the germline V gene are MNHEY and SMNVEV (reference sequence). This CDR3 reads CASSPWTSVSTDTQYF. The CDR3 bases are TGTGCCAGCAGTCCCTGGACTAGCGTGAGCACAGATACGCAGTATTTT.

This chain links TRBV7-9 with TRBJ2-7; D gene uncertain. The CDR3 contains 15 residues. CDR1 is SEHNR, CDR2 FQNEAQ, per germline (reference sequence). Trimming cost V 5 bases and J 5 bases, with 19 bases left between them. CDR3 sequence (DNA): TGTGCCAGCAGCCTTTACGGTGGTCCACTGGACGAGCAGTACTTC. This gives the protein CASSLYGGPLDEQYF.

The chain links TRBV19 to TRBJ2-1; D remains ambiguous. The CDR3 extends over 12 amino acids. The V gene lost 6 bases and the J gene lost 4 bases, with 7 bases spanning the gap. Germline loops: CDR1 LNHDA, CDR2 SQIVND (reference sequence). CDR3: CASREGYNEQFF. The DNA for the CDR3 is TGTGCCAGTAGAGAAGGATACAATGAGCAGTTCTTC.

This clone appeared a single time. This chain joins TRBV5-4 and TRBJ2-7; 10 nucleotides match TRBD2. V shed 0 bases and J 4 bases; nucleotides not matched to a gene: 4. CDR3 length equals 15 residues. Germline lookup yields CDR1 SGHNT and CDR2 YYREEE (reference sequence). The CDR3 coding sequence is TGTGCCAGCAGCTTGGGAGTAGCGGGGGGTTACGAGCAGTACTTC. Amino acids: CASSLGVAGGYEQYF.

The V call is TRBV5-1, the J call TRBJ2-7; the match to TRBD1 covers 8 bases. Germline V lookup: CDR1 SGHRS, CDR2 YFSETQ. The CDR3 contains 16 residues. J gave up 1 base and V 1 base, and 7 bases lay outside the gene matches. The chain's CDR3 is CASSLIGQGLSYEQYF. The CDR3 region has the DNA TGCGCCAGCAGCTTGATTGGACAGGGTTTATCCTACGAGCAGTACTTC.

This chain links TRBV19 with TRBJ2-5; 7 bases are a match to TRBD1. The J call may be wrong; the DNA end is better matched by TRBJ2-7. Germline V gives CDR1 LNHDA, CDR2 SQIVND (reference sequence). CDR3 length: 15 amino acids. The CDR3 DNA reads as TGTGCCAGTAGCCCCGGGACAGCTTCTTCCTACGAGCAGTACTTC. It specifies CASSPGTASSYEQYF.

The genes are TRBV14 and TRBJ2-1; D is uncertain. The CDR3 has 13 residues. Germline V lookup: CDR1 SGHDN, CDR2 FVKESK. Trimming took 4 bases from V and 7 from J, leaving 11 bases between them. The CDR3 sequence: CASSPETWNEQFF. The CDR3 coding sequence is TGTGCCAGCAGCCCTGAGACGTGGAATGAGCAGTTCTTC.

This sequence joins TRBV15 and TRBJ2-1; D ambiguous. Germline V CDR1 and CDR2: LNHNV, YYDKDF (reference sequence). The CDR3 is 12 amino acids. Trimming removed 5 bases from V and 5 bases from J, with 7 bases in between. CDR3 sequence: CATSPAHNEQFF. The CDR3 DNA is TGTGCCACCAGCCCGGCCCACAATGAGCAGTTCTTC.

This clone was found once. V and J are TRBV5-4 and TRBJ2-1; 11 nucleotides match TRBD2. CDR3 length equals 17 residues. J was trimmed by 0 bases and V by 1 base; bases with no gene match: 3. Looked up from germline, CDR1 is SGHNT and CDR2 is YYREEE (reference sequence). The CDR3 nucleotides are TGTGCCAGCAGCTTGTCGCTAGCGGGGGGCTCCTACAATGAGCAGTTCTTC. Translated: CASSLSLAGGSYNEQFF.

The DNA for the CDR3 is TGTGCCAGCAGTTTTGCAAGTACGAAATACAATGAGCAGTTCTTC. As protein: CASSFASTKYNEQFF. The chain links TRBV27 to TRBJ2-1; D is undetermined. Trimming stripped 3 bases from V and 4 bases from J, with 13 bases between. The germline V gene has CDR1 MNHEY and CDR2 SMNVEV (reference sequence). The CDR3 is 15 residues long.

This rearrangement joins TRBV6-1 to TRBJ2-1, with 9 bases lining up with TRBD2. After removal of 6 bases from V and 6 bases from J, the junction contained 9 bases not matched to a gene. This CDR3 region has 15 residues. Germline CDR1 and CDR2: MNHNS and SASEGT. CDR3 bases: TGTGCCAGCAGCCGATTAGCGGGGGAGGGCAATGAGCAGTTCTTC. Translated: CASSRLAGEGNEQFF.

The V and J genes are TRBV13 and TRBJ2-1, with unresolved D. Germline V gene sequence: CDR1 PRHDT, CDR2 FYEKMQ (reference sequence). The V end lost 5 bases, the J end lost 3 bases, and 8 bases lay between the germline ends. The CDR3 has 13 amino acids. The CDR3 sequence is CASSPRRYNEQFF. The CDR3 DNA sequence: TGTGCCAGCAGCCCGAGACGCTACAATGAGCAGTTCTTC. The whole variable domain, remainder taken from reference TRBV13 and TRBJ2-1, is AAGVIQSPRHLIKEKRETATLKCYPIPRHDTVYWYQQGPGQDPQFLISFYEKMQSDKGSIPDRFSAQQFSDYHSELNMSSLELGDSALYFCASSPRRYNEQFFGPGTRLTVL.

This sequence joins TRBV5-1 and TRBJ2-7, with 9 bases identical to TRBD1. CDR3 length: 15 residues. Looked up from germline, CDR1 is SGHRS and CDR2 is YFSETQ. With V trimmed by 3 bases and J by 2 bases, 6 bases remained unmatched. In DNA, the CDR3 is TGCGCCAGCAGCTGGACCGGGACAGGGACCTACGAGCAGTACTTC. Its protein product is CASSWTGTGTYEQYF.

CDR3: CASSQDPTGSTEAFF. The CDR3 coding sequence is TGTGCCAGCAGCCAAGATCCGACGGGGAGCACTGAAGCTTTCTTT. The V gene is TRBV5-4, the J gene TRBJ1-1; no clear D. The CDR3 is 15 residues long. The V gene lost 4 bases and the J gene lost 4 bases, with 17 bases spanning the gap. The germline V gene has CDR1 SGHNT and CDR2 YYREEE (reference sequence).

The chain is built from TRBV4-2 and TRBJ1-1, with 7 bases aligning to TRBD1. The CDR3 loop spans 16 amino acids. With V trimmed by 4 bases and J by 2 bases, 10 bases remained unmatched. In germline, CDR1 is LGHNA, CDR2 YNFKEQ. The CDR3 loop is CASSPLSGTVNTEAFF. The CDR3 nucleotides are TGTGCCAGCAGCCCTCTTTCCGGGACAGTAAACACTGAAGCTTTCTTT.

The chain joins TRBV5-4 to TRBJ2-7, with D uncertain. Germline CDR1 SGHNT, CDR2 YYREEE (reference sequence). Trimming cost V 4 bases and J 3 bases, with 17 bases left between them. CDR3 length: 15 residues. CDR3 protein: CASSLKSDPSYEQYF. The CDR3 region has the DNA TGTGCCAGCAGCCTAAAGTCCGACCCGAGCTACGAGCAGTACTTC.

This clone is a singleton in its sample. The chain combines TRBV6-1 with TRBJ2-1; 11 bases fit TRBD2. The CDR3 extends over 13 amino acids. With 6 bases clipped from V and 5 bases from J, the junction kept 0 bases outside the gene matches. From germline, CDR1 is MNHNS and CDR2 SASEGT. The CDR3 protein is CASRGLADNEQFF. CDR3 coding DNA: TGTGCCAGCAGGGGACTAGCGGACAATGAGCAGTTCTTC.

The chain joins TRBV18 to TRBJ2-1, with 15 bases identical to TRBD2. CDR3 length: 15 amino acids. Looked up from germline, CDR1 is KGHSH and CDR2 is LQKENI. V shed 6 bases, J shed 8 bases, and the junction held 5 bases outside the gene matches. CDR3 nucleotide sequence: TGTGCCAGCTCGGCAGGACTAGCGGGGGGGCATGAGCAGTTCTTC. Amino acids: CASSAGLAGGHEQFF. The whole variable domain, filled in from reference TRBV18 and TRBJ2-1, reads NAGVMQNPRHLVRRRGQEARLRCSPMKGHSHVYWYRQLPEEGLKFMVYLQKENIIDESGMPKERFSAEFPKEGPSILRIQQVVRGDSAAYFCASSAGLAGGHEQFFGPGTRLTVL.